The rows below give T cell receptor beta chains drawn from one sample of a study of cytomegalovirus exposure and HLA in healthy donors. Sequenced by immunoSEQ multiplex PCR; TCRdb stores in-frame clones only, minus some. This sample has over 50,000 clones; about 80% occur once, and the top ten carry roughly half. The specimen sequenced was PBMCs. The receptors derive from a man between 45 and 60 years old in good health and CMV-seropositive. The CDR3 runs from the conserved cysteine through the conserved F or W. The D gene is left open where the match is weak. Clone size is shown for a subset of rows, as once, few, many or a class of expanded clone.

CDR3,DNA,J,V,size,length,D
CATSRERGTGAVNTQYF,TGTGCCACCAGCAGAGAGAGGGGGACAGGGGCCGTTAATACGCAGTATTTT,TRBJ2-3,TRBV15,once,17,TRBD1
CATGLVIGGHLSGNTIYF,TGTGCTACTGGTTTGGTGATCGGGGGGCACCTCTCTGGAAACACCATATATTTT,TRBJ1-3,TRBV12-5,NA,18,NA
CASGPVGTDTQYF,TGTGCCAGCGGGCCAGTTGGAACAGATACGCAGTATTTT,TRBJ2-3,TRBV28,NA,13,NA
CASSPKDFRGTVEQYF,TGTGCCAGCAGCCCCAAGGACTTTCGAGGTACGGTCGAGCAGTACTTC,TRBJ2-7,TRBV27,NA,16,NA
CASSQWQGARFDTEAFF,TGCGCCAGCAGCCAATGGCAGGGGGCGCGGTTCGACACTGAAGCTTTCTTT,TRBJ1-1,TRBV4-1,NA,17,TRBD1
CASSVGQGGGTDTQYF,TGTGCCAGCAGCGTCGGACAGGGCGGGGGCACAGATACGCAGTATTTT,TRBJ2-3,TRBV7-3,NA,16,TRBD1
CASSFTLAGSGNEQFF,TGTGCCAGCAGCTTCACGTTAGCGGGAAGTGGGAATGAGCAGTTCTTC,TRBJ2-1,TRBV11-2,NA,16,TRBD2
CARSGPPSGGTDTQYF,TGTGCCAGAAGCGGCCCTCCTAGCGGGGGCACAGATACGCAGTATTTT,TRBJ2-3,TRBV5-3,NA,16,TRBD2
CASSLDVGPYQPQHF,TGTGCCAGCAGCTTGGATGTGGGGCCGTATCAGCCCCAGCATTTT,TRBJ1-5,TRBV5-5,NA,15,NA
CASSQFIEGQVPFWDTEAFF,TGCGCCAGCAGTCAATTCATTGAGGGACAGGTACCATTCTGGGACACTGAAGCTTTCTTT,TRBJ1-1,TRBV23-1,NA,20,TRBD1
CALSGGFGSSTDTQYF,TGTGCCCTAAGTGGGGGGTTTGGATCTAGCACAGATACGCAGTATTTT,TRBJ2-3,TRBV2,NA,16,NA
CAISGGTGSPYEQYF,TGTGCCATCAGTGGGGGGACAGGGTCCCCCTACGAGCAGTACTTC,TRBJ2-7,TRBV10-3,NA,15,TRBD1
CASIMDTVNTEAFF,TGTGCCAGCATTATGGACACCGTGAACACTGAAGCTTTCTTT,TRBJ1-1,TRBV6-6,NA,14,NA
CASSPRQQNTEAFF,TGTGCCAGCAGCCCCCGACAGCAGAACACTGAAGCTTTCTTT,TRBJ1-1,TRBV4-2,NA,14,NA
CASSIATGINSPLHF,TGTGCCAGTAGTATAGCCACAGGCATTAATTCCCCCCTCCACTTT,TRBJ1-6,TRBV19,NA,15,NA
CASSSRTSGERSSYNEQFF,TGTGCCAGCAGTTCCCGGACTAGCGGGGAAAGGAGCTCCTACAATGAGCAGTTCTTC,TRBJ2-1,TRBV27,NA,19,TRBD2
CASGPGQGGVDTQYF,TGTGCTAGTGGCCCCGGACAGGGGGGGGTTGATACGCAGTATTTT,TRBJ2-3,TRBV12-5,NA,15,TRBD1
CASSSRDRDEQYF,TGTGCCAGCAGCTCCCGGGACAGGGACGAGCAGTACTTC,TRBJ2-7,TRBV7-9,NA,13,TRBD1
CASSASLSGISTDTQYF,TGTGCCAGCAGCGCCTCCCTTAGCGGGATTTCCACAGATACGCAGTATTTT,TRBJ2-3,TRBV9,few,17,TRBD2
CASSGSNSLNYGYTF,TGTGCCAGCAGCGGGAGTAATAGCCTAAACTATGGCTACACCTTC,TRBJ1-2,TRBV9,NA,15,NA
CASSVGSSYEQYF,TGTGCCAGCAGCGTAGGTAGCAGCTACGAGCAGTACTTC,TRBJ2-7,TRBV9,NA,13,NA
CASSQEGGPGGEKLFF,TGTGCCAGCAGCCAAGAGGGGGGCCCGGGGGGTGAAAAACTGTTTTTT,TRBJ1-4,TRBV4-2,few,16,NA
CASSPAPIGSVDTQYF,TGCGCCAGCAGCCCCGCCCCGATTGGTAGCGTAGATACGCAGTATTTT,TRBJ2-3,TRBV4-1,NA,16,NA
CASSPRTSWTQYF,TGTGCCAGCAGTCCCCGGACTAGTTGGACGCAGTATTTT,TRBJ2-3,TRBV6-1,NA,13,TRBD2
CASSELQGDYGYTF,TGTGCCAGCAGCGAGCTTCAGGGGGACTATGGCTACACCTTC,TRBJ1-2,TRBV7-2,NA,14,TRBD1
CASSPDRANTEAFF,TGTGCCAGCTCACCAGACAGGGCCAACACTGAAGCTTTCTTT,TRBJ1-1,TRBV18,NA,14,TRBD1
CAWLSNYGYTF,TGTGCCTGGCTGTCTAACTATGGCTACACCTTC,TRBJ1-2,TRBV30,NA,11,NA
CASGHRAGATIYF,TGTGCCAGCGGCCACCGTGCAGGGGCCACCATATATTTT,TRBJ1-3,TRBV13,NA,13,NA
CASNLDGLVIETQYF,TGTGCCAGCAACTTAGACGGACTAGTAATAGAGACCCAGTACTTC,TRBJ2-5,TRBV7-9,NA,15,TRBD2